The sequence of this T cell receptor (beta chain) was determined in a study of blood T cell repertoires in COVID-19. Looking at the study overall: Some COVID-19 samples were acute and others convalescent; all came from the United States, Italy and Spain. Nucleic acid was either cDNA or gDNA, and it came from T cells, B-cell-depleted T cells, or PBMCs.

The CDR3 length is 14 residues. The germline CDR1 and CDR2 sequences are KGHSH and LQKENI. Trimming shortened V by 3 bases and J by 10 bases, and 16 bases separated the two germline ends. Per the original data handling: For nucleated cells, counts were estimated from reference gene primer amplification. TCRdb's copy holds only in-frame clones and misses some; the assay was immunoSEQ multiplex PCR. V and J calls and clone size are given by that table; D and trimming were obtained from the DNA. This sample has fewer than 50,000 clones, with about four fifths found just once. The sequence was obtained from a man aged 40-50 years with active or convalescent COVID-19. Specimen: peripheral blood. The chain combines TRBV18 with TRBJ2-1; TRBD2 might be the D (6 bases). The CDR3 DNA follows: TGTGCCAGCTCACCCGGGACTCCCGGAGAGGAGCAGTTCTTC. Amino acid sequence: CASSPGTPGEEQFF.